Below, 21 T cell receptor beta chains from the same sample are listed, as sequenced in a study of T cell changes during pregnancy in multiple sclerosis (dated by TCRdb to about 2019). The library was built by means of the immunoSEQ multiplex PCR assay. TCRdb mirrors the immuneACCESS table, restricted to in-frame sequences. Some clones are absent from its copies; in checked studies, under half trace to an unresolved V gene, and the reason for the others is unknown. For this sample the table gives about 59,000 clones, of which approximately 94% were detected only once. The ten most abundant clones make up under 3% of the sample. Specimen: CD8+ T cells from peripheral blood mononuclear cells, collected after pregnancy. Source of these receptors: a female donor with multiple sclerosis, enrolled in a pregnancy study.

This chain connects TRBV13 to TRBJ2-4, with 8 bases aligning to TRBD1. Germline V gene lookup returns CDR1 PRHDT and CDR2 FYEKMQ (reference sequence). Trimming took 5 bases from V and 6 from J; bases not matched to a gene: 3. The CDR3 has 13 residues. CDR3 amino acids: CASSLGQGNIQYF. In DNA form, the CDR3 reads TGTGCCAGCAGCCTTGGACAGGGAAACATTCAGTACTTC.

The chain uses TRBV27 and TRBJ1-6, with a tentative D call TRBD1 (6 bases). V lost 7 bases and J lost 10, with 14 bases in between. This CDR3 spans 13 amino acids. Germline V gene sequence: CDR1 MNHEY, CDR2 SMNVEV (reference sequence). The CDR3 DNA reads TGTGCCAGCACAACAGGGATTGGCTCACCCCTCCACTTT. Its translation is CASTTGIGSPLHF.

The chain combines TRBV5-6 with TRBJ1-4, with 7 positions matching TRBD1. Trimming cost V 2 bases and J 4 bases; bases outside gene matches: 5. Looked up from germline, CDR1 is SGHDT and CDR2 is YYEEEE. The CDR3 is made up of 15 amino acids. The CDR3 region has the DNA TGTGCCAGCAGCTTTGCCACAGGGGTTAATGAAAAACTGTTTTTT. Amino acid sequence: CASSFATGVNEKLFF.

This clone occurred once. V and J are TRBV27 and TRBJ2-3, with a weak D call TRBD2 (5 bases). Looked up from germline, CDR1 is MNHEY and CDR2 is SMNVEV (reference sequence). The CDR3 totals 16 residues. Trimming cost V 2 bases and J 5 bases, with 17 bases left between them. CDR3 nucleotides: TGTGCCAGCAGTTTAGGCGCTAGCCCGGAGCGAGATACGCAGTATTTT. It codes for CASSLGASPERDTQYF.

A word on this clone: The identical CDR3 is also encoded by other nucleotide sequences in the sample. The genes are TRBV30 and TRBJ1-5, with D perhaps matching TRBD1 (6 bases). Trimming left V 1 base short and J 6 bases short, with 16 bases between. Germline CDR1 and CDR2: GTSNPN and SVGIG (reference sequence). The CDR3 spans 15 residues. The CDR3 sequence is CAWSDGTGGGQPQHF. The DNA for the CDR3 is TGTGCCTGGAGTGATGGGACGGGGGGCGGTCAGCCCCAGCATTTT.

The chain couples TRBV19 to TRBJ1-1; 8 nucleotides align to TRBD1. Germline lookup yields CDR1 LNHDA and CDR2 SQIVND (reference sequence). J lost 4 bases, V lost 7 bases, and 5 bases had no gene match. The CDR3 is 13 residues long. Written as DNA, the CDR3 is TGTGCCAGTAAGGCAGGGGGCTTCACTGAAGCTTTCTTT. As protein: CASKAGGFTEAFF.

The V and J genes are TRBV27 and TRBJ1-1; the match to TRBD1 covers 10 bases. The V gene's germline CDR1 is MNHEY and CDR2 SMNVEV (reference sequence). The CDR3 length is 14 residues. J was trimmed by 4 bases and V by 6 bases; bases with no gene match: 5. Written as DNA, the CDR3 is TGTGCCAGCAGGCTGGGACAGGGGATCACTGAAGCTTTCTTT. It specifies CASRLGQGITEAFF.

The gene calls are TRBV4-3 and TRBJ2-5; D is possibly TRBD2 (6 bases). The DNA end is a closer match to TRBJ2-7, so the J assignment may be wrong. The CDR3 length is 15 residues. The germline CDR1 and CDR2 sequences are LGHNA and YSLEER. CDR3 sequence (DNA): TGCGCCAGCAGCCTCGATATAGCGGCCTCCTACGAGCAGTACTTC. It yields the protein CASSLDIAASYEQYF.

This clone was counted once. The chain's CDR3 is CASSDIRARANVLTF. The DNA for the CDR3 is TGTGCCAGCAGCGATATCAGGGCTAGGGCCAACGTCCTGACTTTC. J is TRBJ2-6 and V is TRBV21-1; the DNA was not used to check the table's D call, TRBD1. TRBV21-1 constitutes a pseudogene. The CDR3 is 15 amino acids.

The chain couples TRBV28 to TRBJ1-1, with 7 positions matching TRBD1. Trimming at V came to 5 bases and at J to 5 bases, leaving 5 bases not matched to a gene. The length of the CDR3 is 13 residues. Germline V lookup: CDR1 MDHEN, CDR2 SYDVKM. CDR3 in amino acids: CASSIQGVTEAFF. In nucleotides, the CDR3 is TGTGCCAGCAGTATCCAGGGGGTAACTGAAGCTTTCTTT.

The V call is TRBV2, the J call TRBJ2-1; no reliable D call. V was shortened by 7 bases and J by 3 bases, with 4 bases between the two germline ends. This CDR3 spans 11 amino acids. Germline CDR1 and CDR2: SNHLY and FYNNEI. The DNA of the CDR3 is TGTGCCAGCACCAGCTACAATGAGCAGTTCTTC. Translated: CASTSYNEQFF.

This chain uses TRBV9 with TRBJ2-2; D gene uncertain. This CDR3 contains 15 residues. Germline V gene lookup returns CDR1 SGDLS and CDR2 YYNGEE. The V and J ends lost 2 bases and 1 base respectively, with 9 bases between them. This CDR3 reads CASSVEQKNTGELFF. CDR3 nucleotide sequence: TGTGCCAGCAGCGTGGAACAGAAGAACACCGGGGAGCTGTTTTTT. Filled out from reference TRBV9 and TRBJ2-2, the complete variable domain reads DSGVTQTPKHLITATGQRVTLRCSPRSGDLSVYWYQQSLDQGLQFLIQYYNGEERAKGNILERFSAQQFPDLHSELNLSSLELGDSALYFCASSVEQKNTGELFFGEGSRLTVL.

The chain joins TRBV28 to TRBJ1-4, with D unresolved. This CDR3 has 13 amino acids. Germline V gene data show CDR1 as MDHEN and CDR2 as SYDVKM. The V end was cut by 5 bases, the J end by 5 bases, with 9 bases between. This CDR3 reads CASSLQQNEKLFF. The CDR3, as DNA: TGTGCCAGCAGTCTCCAACAAAATGAAAAACTGTTTTTT.

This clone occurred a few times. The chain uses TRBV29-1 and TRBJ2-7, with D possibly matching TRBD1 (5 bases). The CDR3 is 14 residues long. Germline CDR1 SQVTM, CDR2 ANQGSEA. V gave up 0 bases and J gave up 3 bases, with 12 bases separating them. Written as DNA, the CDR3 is TGCAGCGTTGAAGATTGGCAGGGCATCTACGAGCAGTACTTC. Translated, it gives CSVEDWQGIYEQYF.

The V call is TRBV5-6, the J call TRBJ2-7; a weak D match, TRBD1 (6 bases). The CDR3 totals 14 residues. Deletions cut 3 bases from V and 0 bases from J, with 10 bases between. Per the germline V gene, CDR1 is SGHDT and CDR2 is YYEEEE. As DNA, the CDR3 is TGTGCCAGCAGCTCCTCGACAGGCTCCTACGAGCAGTACTTC. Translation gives CASSSSTGSYEQYF.

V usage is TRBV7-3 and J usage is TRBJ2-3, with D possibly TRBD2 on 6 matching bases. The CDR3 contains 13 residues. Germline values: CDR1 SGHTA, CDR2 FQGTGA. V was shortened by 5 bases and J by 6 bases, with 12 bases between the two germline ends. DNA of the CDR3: TGTGCCAGCAGCCCCGGAAGCGGGGATACGCAGTATTTT. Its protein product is CASSPGSGDTQYF.

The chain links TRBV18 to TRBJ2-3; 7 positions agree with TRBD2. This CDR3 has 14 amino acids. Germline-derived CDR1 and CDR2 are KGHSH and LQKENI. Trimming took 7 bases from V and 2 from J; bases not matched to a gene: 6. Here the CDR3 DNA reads TGTGCCAGCTTAGCGGGCCTAGCCACAGATACGCAGTATTTT. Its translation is CASLAGLATDTQYF. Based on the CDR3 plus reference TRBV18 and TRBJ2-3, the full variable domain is NAGVMQNPRHLVRRRGQEARLRCSPMKGHSHVYWYRQLPEEGLKFMVYLQKENIIDESGMPKERFSAEFPKEGPSILRIQQVVRGDSAAYFCASLAGLATDTQYFGPGTRLTVL.

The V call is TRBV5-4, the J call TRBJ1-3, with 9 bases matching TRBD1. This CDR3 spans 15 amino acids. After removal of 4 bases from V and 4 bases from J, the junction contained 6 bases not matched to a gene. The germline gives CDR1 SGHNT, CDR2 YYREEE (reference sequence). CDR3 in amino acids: CASSRTGTGGNTIYF. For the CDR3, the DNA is TGTGCCAGCAGCCGCACCGGGACAGGGGGAAACACCATATATTTT.

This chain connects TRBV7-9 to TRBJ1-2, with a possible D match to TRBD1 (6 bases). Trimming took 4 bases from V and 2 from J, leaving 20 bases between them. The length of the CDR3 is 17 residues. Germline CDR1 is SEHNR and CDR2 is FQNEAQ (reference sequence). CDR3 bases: TGTGCCAGCAGCTCCACTAGACAGGACCGCTTAAACTATGGCTACACCTTC. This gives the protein CASSSTRQDRLNYGYTF.

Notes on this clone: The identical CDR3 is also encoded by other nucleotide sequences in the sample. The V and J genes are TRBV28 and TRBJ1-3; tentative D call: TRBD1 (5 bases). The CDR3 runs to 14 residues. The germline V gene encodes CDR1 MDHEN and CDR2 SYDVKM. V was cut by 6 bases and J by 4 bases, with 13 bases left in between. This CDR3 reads CASSLGGSGNTIYF. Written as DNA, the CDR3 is TGTGCCAGCAGCTTGGGGGGTTCAGGAAACACCATATATTTT.

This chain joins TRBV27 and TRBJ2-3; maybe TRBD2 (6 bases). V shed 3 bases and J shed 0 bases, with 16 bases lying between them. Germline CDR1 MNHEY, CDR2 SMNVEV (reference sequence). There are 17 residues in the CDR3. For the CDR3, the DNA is TGTGCCAGCAGTTTCCGGGGGAACGATCCGAGCACAGATACGCAGTATTTT. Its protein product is CASSFRGNDPSTDTQYF.